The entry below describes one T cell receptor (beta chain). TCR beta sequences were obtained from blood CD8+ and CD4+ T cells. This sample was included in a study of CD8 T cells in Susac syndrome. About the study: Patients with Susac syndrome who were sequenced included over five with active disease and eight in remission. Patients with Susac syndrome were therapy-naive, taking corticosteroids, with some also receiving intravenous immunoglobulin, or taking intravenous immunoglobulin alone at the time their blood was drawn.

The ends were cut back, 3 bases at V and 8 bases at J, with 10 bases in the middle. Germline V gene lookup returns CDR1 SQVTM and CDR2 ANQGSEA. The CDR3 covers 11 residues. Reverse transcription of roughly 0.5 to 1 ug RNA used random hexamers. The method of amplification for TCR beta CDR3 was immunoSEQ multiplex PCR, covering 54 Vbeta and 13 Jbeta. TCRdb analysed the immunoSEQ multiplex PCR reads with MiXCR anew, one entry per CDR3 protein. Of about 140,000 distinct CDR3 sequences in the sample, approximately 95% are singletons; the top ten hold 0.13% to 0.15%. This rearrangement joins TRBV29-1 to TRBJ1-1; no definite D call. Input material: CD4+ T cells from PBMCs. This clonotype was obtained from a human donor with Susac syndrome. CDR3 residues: CSVEALGEAFF. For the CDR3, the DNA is TGCAGCGTTGAGGCGCTAGGGGAAGCTTTCTTT.